This T cell receptor (beta chain) comes out of a study of T cell responses to AZD1222 COVID-19 vaccine. Study context: Pooled samples include second doses given at about 4 or 12 weeks.

General study findings and limits: AZD1222 recipients seropositive at baseline numbered only six. Researchers took repertoire samples only after the peak T cell response had come.

Profiled with immunoSEQ multiplex PCR; TCRdb holds only in-frame clones, not every one. The sample has about 130,000 clones; approximately 84% are singletons. The sample holds a few counts of this clone. What it recognizes is unknown. CDR3 length: 12 amino acids. The J segment lost 5 bases and the V segment lost 8 bases, leaving 9 bases of the junction unmatched. CDR1 is SQVTM, CDR2 ANQGSEA, per germline. The starting material was peripheral blood, obtained on day 0 of AZD1222 vaccination. The TCR comes from an adult in good health. The gene calls are TRBV29-1 and TRBJ2-7; TRBD2 aligns across 7 bases. CDR3 amino acids: CSLIGEGNEQYF. CDR3 in DNA: TGCAGCCTCATTGGGGAGGGGAACGAGCAGTACTTC.